This T cell receptor (beta chain) was sequenced for a study of beta chain features in type 1 diabetes. Study summary: In all, 107,917,701 sorted cells from all samples were analyzed. General observations from the study: Type 1 diabetes patients had VDJ junctions that carried fewer insertions and more deletions.

Reverse transcription of all isolated RNA meant that expressed TCRB transcripts were sequenced. Clones were read by immunoSEQ multiplex PCR, and TCRdb kept only the in-frame ones, dropping some. This table holds 150,000 or so clones, less than 9.5% found once. The germline V gene encodes CDR1 GTSNPN and CDR2 SVGIG (reference sequence). This CDR3 spans 13 amino acids. Trimming removed 1 base at V and 4 bases at J, with 7 bases between. Remarks on this clone: Its antigen is still unknown.

The specimen sequenced was central memory CD4+ T cells from blood. This receptor was identified in a woman between 18 and 29 years old in good health. The genes are TRBV30 and TRBJ1-4; possible D gene TRBD1, 5 bases. This CDR3 reads CAWSGQLNEKLFF. DNA for the CDR3: TGTGCCTGGAGTGGACAGCTTAATGAAAAACTGTTTTTT.